Below are 5 T cell receptor beta chains sequenced from a single sample in a study of CD8 T cells in ankylosing spondylitis. TCRdb reprocessed the 5' RACE reads via MiXCR and lists one record per CDR3 protein. The sample carries fewer than 550,000 distinct CDR3 sequences, roughly 5% recorded once. These receptors have no known antigen. Whole-study results and caveats: Seemingly characteristic of ankylosing spondylitis blood was a TCR beta motif consisting of roughly 8 highly homologous variants.

Sequences were obtained from blood, either unsorted or a sorted T cell fraction (not recorded which). The receptors come from a male donor with ankylosing spondylitis.

This clonotype came up many times. V usage is TRBV20-1 and J usage is TRBJ1-2, with D unclear. Trimming took off 7 bases at V and 6 bases at J, with 12 bases between the two ends. There are 11 residues in the CDR3. Germline V gives CDR1 DFQATT, CDR2 SNEGSKA (reference sequence). CDR3 protein: CSGIVRDGYTF. CDR3 bases: TGCAGTGGGATTGTGAGGGATGGCTACACCTTC.

A note on this clonotype: A read error may explain this, as a much larger clone is one base away. V gene TRBV6-5 combines with J gene TRBJ1-2; D ambiguous. Germline V gene data show CDR1 as MNHEY and CDR2 as SVGAGI. CDR3 length: 17 amino acids. Trimming removed 0 bases from V and 3 bases from J, with 17 bases in between. The CDR3 sequence: CASSYSTSWTAYYGYTF. The CDR3 coding sequence is TGTGCCAGCAGTTACTCGACGTCCTGGACCGCGTACTATGGCTACACCTTC.

Remarks on this clonotype: This may arise from a read error, as a much more abundant clone is one base away. The J gene is TRBJ2-3, the V gene TRBV10-3; 9 nucleotides agree with TRBD2. Germline V CDR1 and CDR2: ENHRY, SYGVKD. V dropped 5 bases and J dropped 0; count of bases not matched to a gene: 3. There are 15 residues in the CDR3. The CDR3 sequence is CAISHTSGSTDTQYF. The DNA for the CDR3 is TGTGCCATCAGTCACACTAGCGGGAGCACAGATACGCAGTATTTT.

This clonotype was picked up many times. The V call is TRBV18, the J call TRBJ2-7; D possibly corresponds to TRBD1 (5 bases). The CDR3 is 14 residues long. The germline V and J ends were trimmed by 2 bases and 3 bases, with 11 bases remaining between them. Germline V gives CDR1 KGHSH, CDR2 LQKENI. CDR3 in DNA: TGTGCCAGCTCACCATCACAGGTAAACTACGAGCAGTACTTC. As protein: CASSPSQVNYEQYF.

A few counts support this clonotype. The J gene is TRBJ2-2, the V gene TRBV5-1; TRBD1 agrees at 8 bases. The CDR3 is 14 residues long. J gave up 4 bases and V 6 bases, and 5 bases lay outside the gene matches. The germline V gene has CDR1 SGHRS and CDR2 YFSETQ. In DNA form, the CDR3 reads TGCGCCAGCAAGAGACAGGGGCCCACCGGGGAGCTGTTTTTT. Its translation is CASKRQGPTGELFF.